The source of this T cell receptor beta chain is a study of T cell repertoires in cytomegalovirus infection. In TCRdb, the reads were re-called with MiXCR into one record per CDR3 protein. The sample records roughly 69,000 distinct CDR3 sequences, 20% to 25% being singletons. J gave up 4 bases and V 5 bases, and 5 bases lay outside the gene matches. This CDR3 has 15 amino acids. Germline V gives CDR1 MNHEY, CDR2 SVGEGT. This clonotype was counted between two and nine times. The antigen is unknown. The receptor comes from a human donor in good health (CMV status not recorded). Some clones in this sample may be carry-over from other donors' samples. J is TRBJ2-1 and V is TRBV6-2 or TRBV6-3, with 10 bases identical to TRBD2. The input for sequencing was CD8+ T cells from cultured PBMCs, taken from culture after CMV antigen stimulation. This CDR3 reads CASSTSGESYNEQFF. CDR3 nucleotide sequence: TGTGCCAGCAGTACTAGCGGGGAGTCATACAATGAGCAGTTCTTC.